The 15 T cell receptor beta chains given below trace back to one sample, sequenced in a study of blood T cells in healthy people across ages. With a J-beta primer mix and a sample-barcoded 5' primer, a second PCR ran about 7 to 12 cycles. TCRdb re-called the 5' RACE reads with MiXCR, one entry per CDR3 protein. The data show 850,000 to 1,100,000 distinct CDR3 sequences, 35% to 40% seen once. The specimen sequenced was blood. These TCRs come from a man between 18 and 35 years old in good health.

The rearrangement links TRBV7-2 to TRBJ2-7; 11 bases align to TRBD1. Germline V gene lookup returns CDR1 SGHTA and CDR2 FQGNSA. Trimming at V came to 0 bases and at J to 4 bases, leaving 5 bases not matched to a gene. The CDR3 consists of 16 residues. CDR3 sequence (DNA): TGTGCCAGCAGCTTAGCTCCAGGACAGGGGGCTTACGAGCAGTACTTC. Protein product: CASSLAPGQGAYEQYF.

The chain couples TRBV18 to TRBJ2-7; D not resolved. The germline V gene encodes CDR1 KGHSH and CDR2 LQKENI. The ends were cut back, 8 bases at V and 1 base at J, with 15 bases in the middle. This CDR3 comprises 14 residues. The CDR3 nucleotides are TGTGCCAGCAGCCCCATGGACCGTTCCTACGAGCAGTACTTC. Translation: CASSPMDRSYEQYF.

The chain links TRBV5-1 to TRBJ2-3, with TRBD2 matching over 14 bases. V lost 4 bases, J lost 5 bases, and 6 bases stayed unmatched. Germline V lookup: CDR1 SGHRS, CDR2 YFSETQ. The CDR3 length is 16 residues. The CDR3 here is CASSEGLAGVGDTQYF. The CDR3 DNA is TGCGCCAGCAGCGAGGGACTAGCGGGGGTTGGAGATACGCAGTATTTT.

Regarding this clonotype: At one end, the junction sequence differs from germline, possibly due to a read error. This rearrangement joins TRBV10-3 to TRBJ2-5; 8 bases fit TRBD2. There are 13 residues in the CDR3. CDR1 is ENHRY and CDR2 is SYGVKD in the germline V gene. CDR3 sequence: CAVSGGPYNEQYF. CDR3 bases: TGTGCCGTCAGCGGGGGTCCTTACAATGAGCAGTACTTC.

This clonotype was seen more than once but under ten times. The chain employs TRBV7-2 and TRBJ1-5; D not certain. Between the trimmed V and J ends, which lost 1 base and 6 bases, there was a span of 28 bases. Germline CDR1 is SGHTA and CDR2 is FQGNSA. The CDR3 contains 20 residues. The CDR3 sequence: CASSLGELSRLSRMGQPQHF. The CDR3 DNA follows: TGTGCCAGCAGCTTAGGGGAATTATCCAGGTTGTCGAGGATGGGTCAGCCCCAGCATTTT.

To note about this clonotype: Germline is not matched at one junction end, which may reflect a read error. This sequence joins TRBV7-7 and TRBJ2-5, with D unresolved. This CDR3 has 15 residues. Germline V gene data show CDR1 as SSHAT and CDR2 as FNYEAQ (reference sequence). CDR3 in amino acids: CASSLSGAVQETQYF. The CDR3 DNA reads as TGTGCTAGCAGCTTGTCCGGTGCGGTCCAAGAGACCCAGTACTTC. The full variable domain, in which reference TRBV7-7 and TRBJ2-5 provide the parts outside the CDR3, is GAGVSQSPRYKVTKRGQDVTLRCDPISSHATLYWYQQALGQGPEFLTYFNYEAQPDKSGLPSDRFSAERPEGSISTLTIQRTEQRDSAMYRCASSLSGAVQETQYFGPGTRLLVL.

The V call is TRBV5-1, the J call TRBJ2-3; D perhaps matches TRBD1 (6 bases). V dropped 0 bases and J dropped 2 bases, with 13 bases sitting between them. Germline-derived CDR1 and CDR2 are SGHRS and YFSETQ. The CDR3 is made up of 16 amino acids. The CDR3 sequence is CASSLGQDRYTDTQYF. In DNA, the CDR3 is TGCGCCAGCAGCTTGGGACAGGACAGATACACAGATACGCAGTATTTT.

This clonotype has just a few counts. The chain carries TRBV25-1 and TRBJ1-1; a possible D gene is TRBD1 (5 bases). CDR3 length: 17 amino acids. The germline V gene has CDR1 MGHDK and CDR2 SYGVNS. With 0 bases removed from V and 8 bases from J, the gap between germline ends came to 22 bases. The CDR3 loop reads CASSEYTGEGVGLEAFF. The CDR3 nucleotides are TGTGCCAGCAGTGAATATACGGGGGAGGGAGTTGGTTTGGAAGCTTTCTTT.

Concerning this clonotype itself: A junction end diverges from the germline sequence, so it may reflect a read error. The CDR3, as DNA: TGCGCCAGCAGCCACCCGGGACAGGGCAATCAGCCCCAGCTTTTT. Translating it yields CASSHPGQGNQPQLF. V gene TRBV4-1 combines with J gene TRBJ1-5; TRBD1 matches 9 bases. Germline assignment: CDR1 MGHRA and CDR2 YSYEKL. This CDR3 has 15 amino acids.

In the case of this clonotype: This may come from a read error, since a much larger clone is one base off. This chain's CDR3 is CASSLGTDSYNEQYF. As DNA, the CDR3 is TGTGCCAGCAGCCTCGGGACCGACTCCTACAATGAGCAGTACTTC. The J gene is TRBJ2-1, the V gene TRBV7-6, with D perhaps matching TRBD1 or TRBD2 (5 bases each). The DNA end is more similar to TRBJ2-7, so the J call may be wrong. CDR1 SGHVS and CDR2 FNYEAQ come from the germline V gene. The CDR3 consists of 15 residues.

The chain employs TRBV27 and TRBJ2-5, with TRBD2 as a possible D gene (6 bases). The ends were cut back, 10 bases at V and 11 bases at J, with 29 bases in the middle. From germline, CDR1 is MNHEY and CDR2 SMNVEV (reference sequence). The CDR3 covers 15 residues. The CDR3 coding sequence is TGTGCCACCAAAAAATCCCGGGACTCCTACAATGAGCAGTACTTC. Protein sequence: CATKKSRDSYNEQYF.

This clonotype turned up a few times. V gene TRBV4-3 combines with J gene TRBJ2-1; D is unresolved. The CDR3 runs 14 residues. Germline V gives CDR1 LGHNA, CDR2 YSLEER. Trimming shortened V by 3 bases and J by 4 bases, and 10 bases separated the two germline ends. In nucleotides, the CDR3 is TGCGCCAGCAGCCACACGACACCATACAATGAGCAGTTCTTC. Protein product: CASSHTTPYNEQFF.

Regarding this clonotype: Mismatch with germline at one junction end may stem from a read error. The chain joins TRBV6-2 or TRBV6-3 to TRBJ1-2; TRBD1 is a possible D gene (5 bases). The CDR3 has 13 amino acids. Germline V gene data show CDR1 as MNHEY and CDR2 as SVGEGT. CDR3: CTSRTPSSYGYTF. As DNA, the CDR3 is TGTACCAGCAGGACACCTTCCTCCTATGGCTACACCTTC.

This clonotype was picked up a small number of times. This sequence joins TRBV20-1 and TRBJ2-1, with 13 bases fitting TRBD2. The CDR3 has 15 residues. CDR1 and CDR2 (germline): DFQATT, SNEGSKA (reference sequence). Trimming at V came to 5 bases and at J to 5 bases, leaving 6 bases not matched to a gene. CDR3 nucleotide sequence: TGCAGTGCTTCCCGGACTAGCGGGGGAGACAATGAGCAGTTCTTC. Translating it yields CSASRTSGGDNEQFF.

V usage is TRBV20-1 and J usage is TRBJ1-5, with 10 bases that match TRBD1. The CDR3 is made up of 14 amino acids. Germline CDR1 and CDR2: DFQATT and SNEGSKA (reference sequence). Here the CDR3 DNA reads TGCAGAGCAAGGACAGGGGGAGGCAATCAGCCCCAGCATTTT. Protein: CRARTGGGNQPQHF.